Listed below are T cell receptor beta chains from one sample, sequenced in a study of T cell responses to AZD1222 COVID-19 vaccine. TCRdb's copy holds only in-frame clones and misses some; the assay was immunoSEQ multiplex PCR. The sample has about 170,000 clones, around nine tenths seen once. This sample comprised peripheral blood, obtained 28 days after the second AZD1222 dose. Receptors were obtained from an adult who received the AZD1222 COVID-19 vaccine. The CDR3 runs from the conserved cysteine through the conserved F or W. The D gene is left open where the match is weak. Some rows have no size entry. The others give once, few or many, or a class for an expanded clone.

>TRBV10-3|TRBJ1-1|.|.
TGTGCCATCATGGGAGAGAACACTGAAGCTTTCTTT
CAIMGENTEAFF
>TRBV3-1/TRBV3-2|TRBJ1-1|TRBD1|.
TGTGCCAGCAGCGACAACAGGGGGCTCACTGAAGCTTTCTTT
CASSDNRGLTEAFF
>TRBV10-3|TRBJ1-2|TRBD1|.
TGTGCCATCAGTGAACTTACAGGGGAATATGGCTACACCTTC
CAISELTGEYGYTF
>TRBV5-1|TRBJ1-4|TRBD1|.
TGCGCCAGCAGCTGGGACAGGGGGCACGAAAAACTGTTTTTT
CASSWDRGHEKLFF
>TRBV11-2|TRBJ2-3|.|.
TGTGCCAGCAGCTCCGGGGCGGCGACAGATACGCAGTATTTT
CASSSGAATDTQYF
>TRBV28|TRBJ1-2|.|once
TGTGCCAGCAGTTTTGCTAGGGGGTCCTATGGCTACACCTTC
CASSFARGSYGYTF
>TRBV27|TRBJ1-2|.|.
TGTGCCAGCAGTTTATCACAGACCGAGGCGGGTGAACTCGGCTACACCTTC
CASSLSQTEAGELGYTF
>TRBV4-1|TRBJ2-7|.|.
TGCGCCAGCAGCCAAGCCTGGGACTTCGCCTACGAGCAGTACTTC
CASSQAWDFAYEQYF
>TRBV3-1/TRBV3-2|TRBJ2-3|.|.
TGTGCCAGCAGCCAAGTTTCCACAGATACGCAGTATTTT
CASSQVSTDTQYF
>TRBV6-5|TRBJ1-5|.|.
TGTGCCAGCAGGGCCAGCAATCAGCCCCAGCATTTT
CASRASNQPQHF
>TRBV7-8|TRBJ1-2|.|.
TGTGCCAGCAGCTTAGGCATGGGAGCAGAAGCTAACTATGGCTACACCTTC
CASSLGMGAEANYGYTF
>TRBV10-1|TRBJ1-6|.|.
TGCGCCAGCAGTACATCCATCTATTCACCCCTCCACTTT
CASSTSIYSPLHF
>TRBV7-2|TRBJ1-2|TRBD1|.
TGTGCCAGCAGCCCCATGACAGGGCCCTATGGCTACACCTTC
CASSPMTGPYGYTF
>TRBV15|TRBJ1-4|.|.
TGTGCCACCAGCAGAGGCGGACAGTCTAATGAAAAACTGTTTTTT
CATSRGGQSNEKLFF
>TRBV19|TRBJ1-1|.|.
TGTGCCAGTAGTATAGATGCGGCCTCGGCGGCGAACACTGAAGCTTTCTTT
CASSIDAASAANTEAFF
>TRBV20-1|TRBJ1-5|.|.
TGCAGTGCTAGTGACAGCCGCCGGGGTAAAGGTCAGCCCCAGCATTTT
CSASDSRRGKGQPQHF
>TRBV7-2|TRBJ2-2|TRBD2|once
TGTGCCAGCAGACTAGGACTAGCGGGCACCGGGGAGCTGTTTTTT
CASRLGLAGTGELFF
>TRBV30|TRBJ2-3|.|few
TGTGCCCAAAACAGGTTCACAGATACGCAGTATTTT
CAQNRFTDTQYF
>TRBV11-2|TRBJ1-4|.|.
TGTGCCAGCAGCTTTAACAGGGTTGGTGAAAAACTGTTTTTT
CASSFNRVGEKLFF
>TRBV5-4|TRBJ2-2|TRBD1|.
TGTGCCAGCAGCTTGGAAGTCAGGACAGGGATTGTCGCCGGGGAGCTGTTTTTT
CASSLEVRTGIVAGELFF
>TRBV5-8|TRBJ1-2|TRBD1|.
TGTGCCAGCAGTTTGGACAGGATTTATGGCTACACCTTC
CASSLDRIYGYTF
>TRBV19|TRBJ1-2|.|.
TGTGCCAGTAGCCCGTTAGGCTATGGCTACACCTTC
CASSPLGYGYTF
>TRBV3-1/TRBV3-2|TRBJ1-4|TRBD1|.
TGTGCCAGCAGCCTAAACAGGGGAGGAAATGAAAAACTGTTTTTT
CASSLNRGGNEKLFF
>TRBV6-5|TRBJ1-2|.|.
TGTGCCAGCAGTTCCGATACCCTGGGCTATGGCTACACCTTC
CASSSDTLGYGYTF
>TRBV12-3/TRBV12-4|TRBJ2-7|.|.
TGTGCCAGCAGTTTGGGGCTAGCTTTCGAGCAGTACTTC
CASSLGLAFEQYF
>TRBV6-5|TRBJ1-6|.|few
TGTGCCAGCACTAACAGGCCAAATTCACCCCTCCACTTT
CASTNRPNSPLHF
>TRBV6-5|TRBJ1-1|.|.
TGTGCCAGTACCGCGGGGGCAGGTGAAGCTTTCTTT
CASTAGAGEAFF
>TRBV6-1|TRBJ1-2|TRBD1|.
TGTGCCAGCAGTGAAGAGGGACAGGGTCATTGGGGCTACACCTTC
CASSEEGQGHWGYTF
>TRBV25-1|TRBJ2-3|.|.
TGTGCCAGCAGCGACGGGGGGCAAACCGCAGATACGCAGTATTTT
CASSDGGQTADTQYF
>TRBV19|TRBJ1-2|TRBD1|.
TGTGCCAGTAGTATCCGGGACAGAGGGGGCTACACCTTC
CASSIRDRGGYTF
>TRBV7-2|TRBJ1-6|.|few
TGTGCCAGCAGCTCCCTTCGAGGGGATAATTCACCCCTCCACTTT
CASSSLRGDNSPLHF
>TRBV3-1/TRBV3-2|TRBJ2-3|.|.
TGTGCCAGCGCTCAAATGGGAAGGAGGGGGGGAGATACGCAGTATTTT
CASAQMGRRGGDTQYF
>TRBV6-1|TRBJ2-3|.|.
TGTGCCAGCAGTGAAGTGCAGGGGGGGCCAGGGACGCAGTATTTT
CASSEVQGGPGTQYF
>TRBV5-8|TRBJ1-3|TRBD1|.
TGTGCCAGCAGCAGATGGGACAGGGTTTTCTCTGGAAACACCATATATTTT
CASSRWDRVFSGNTIYF
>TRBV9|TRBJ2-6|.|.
TGTGCCAGCAGCGTAGAAGGGTCGACTGGGGCCAACGTCCTGACTTTC
CASSVEGSTGANVLTF
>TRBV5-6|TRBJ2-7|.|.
TGTGCCAGCAGCTTGGAATGGACAGTGCCCTCCGAGCAGTACTTC
CASSLEWTVPSEQYF
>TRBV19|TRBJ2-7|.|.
TGTGCCAGTAGTGTCGGTCCTAGGGTCTACGAGCAGTACTTC
CASSVGPRVYEQYF
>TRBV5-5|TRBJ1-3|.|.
TGTGCCAGCAGCTTCCCCAACTCTGGAAACACCATATATTTT
CASSFPNSGNTIYF
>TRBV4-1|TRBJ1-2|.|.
TGCGCCAGCAGCCTCTTGTTCAGGATTTATGGCTACACCTTC
CASSLLFRIYGYTF
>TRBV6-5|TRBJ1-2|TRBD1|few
TGTGCCAGCAGTTACTCGACAGGGGAGCGCTACACCTTC
CASSYSTGERYTF
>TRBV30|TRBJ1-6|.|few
TGTGCCTGGAGTGTACCCAGGGCGGATAATTCACCCCTCCACTTT
CAWSVPRADNSPLHF
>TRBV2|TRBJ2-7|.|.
TGTGCCAGCAGCCCAGGAGAGGGTGGAGCTGGCAAGCAGTACTTC
CASSPGEGGAGKQYF